The 2 T cell receptor beta chains listed next were all sequenced from one sample in a study of blood T cell repertoires in COVID-19. Clones were read by immunoSEQ multiplex PCR, and TCRdb kept only the in-frame ones, dropping some. The data hold about 99,000 clones, with 75% to 85% observed a single time. The source material was peripheral blood. All receptors derive from a woman older than 75 with active or convalescent COVID-19.

J is TRBJ2-1 and V is TRBV19, with TRBD2 identical over 8 bases. The germline V gene encodes CDR1 LNHDA and CDR2 SQIVND (reference sequence). This CDR3 comprises 15 residues. The ends lost 4 bases at V and 5 bases at J; junction bases unmatched: 7. CDR3 DNA sequence: TGTGCCAGTAGTAGGTTGGTAGCGGGAAACAATGAGCAGTTCTTC. Translating it yields CASSRLVAGNNEQFF.

The chain has TRBV5-1 and TRBJ2-1, with 10 bases identical to TRBD1. The junction had 4 bases not matched to a gene; V was cut back by 3 bases and J by 1 base. This CDR3 is 16 amino acids long. CDR1 is SGHRS and CDR2 is YFSETQ in the germline V gene. The CDR3: CASSSGTGDSYNEQFF. CDR3 bases: TGCGCCAGCAGCTCCGGGACAGGGGATTCCTACAATGAGCAGTTCTTC.